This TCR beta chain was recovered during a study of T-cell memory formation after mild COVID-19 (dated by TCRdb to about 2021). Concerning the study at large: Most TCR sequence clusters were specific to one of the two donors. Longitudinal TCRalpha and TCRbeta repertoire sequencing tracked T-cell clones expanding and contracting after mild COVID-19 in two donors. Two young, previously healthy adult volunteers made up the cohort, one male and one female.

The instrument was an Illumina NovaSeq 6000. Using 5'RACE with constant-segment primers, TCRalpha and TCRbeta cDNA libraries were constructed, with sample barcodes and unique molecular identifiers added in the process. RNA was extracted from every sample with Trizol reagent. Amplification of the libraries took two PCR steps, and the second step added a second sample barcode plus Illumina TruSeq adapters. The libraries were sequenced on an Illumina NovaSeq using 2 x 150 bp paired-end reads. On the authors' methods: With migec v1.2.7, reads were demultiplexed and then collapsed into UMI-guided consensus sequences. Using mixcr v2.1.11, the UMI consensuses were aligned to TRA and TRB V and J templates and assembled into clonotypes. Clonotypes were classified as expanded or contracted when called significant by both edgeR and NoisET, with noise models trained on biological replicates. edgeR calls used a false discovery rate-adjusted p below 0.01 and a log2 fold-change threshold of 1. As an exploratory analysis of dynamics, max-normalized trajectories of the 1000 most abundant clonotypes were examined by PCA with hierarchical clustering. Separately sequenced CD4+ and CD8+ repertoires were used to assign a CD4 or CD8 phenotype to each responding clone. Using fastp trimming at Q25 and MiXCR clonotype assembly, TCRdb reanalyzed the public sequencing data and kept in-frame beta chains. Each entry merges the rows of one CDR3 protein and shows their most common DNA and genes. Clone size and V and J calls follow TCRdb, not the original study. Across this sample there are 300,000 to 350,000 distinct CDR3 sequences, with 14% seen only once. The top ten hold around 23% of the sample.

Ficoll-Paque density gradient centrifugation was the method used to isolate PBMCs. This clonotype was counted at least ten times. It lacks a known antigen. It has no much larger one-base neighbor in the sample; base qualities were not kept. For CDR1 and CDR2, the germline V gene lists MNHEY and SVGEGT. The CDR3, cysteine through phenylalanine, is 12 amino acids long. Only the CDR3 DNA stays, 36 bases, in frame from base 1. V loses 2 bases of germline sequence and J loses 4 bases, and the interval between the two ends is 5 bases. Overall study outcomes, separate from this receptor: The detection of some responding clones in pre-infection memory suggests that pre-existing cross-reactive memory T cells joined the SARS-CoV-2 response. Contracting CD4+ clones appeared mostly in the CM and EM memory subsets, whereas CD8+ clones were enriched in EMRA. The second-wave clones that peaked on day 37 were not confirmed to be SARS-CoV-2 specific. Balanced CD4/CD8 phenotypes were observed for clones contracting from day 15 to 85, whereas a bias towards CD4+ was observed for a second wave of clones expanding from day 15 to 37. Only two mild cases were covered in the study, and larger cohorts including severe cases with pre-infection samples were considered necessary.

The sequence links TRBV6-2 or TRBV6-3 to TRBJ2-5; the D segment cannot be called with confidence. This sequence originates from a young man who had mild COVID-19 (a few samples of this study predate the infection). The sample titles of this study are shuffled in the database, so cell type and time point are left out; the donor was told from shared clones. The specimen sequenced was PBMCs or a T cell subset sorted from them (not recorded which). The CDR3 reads CASSYGLETQYF. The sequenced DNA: TGTGCCAGCAGTTACGGGTTAGAGACCCAGTACTTC.